This TCR beta chain was captured by sequencing in a study of T-cell reconstitution after alpha-beta-depleted transplantation in children. Study-level results: High day-60 TCRbeta diversity in some patients came from surviving recipient T cells and thymic progenitors. As was reported, about two months after transplant, alpha-beta T cells came from several hundred expanded graft clones. T-cell numbers and diversity, one year after transplant, stemmed largely from T cells that were newly produced.

The library targeted TCRbeta and was prepared with unique molecular identifiers. TCRdb analysed the PCR reads with MiXCR anew, one entry per CDR3 protein. The table has a few hundred thousand distinct CDR3 sequences, 20% to 30% seen once; the top ten hold around 36%. The CDR3 spans 13 residues. V dropped 10 bases and J dropped 7 bases, with 14 bases sitting between them. Germline values: CDR1 MNHNS, CDR2 SASEGT. This clonotype occurred a few times. Its specificity is not known. Sample: PBMCs, taken before TCRalphabeta/CD19-depleted stem cell transplant. The sequence came from a boy in the first two years of life with Wiskott-Aldrich syndrome, due to receive a stem cell transplant. The chain has TRBV6-1 and TRBJ1-6, with D uncertain. CDR3 nucleotide sequence: TGTGCCACCAAAGGTCTTGCGAATTCACCCCTCCACTTT. It translates to CATKGLANSPLHF.